This T cell receptor beta chain is drawn from a study of CD4+ T cells in melanoma. Study-wide points: CD8+ T cell, macrophage and B cell function reportedly correlated with neoantigen-specific CD4+ T cells. In melanoma, neoantigen-specific CD4+ T cells reportedly differed in differentiation state.

A note on this clone: Its antigen is unknown.

Sequencing used immunoSEQ multiplex PCR; TCRdb keeps in-frame clones, though not all of them. The sample consists of roughly 10,000 clones, about 60% of them appearing once. Sample: cells from a culture (not recorded whether cultured in vitro). The clonotype comes from a human donor with melanoma.

CDR3: CASSYTEGGRYEQYF. The DNA for the CDR3 is TGTGCCAGCAGTTATACGGAAGGGGGCAGATACGAGCAGTACTTC. This chain links TRBV6-5 with TRBJ2-7; 7 bases fit TRBD1. With V trimmed by 3 bases and J by 4 bases, 9 bases remained unmatched. CDR3 length equals 15 residues. The germline V gene has CDR1 MNHEY and CDR2 SVGAGI.